This entry lists 10 T cell receptor beta chains sequenced from one sample in a study of beta chain features in type 1 diabetes. Study-level points and caveats: In all four CD4+ subsets, TCRB CDR3 length was significantly, moderately reduced in type 1 diabetes.

These receptors have no identified antigens. Of the isolated RNA, all was reverse transcribed, and so the sequenced material was expressed TCRB transcripts. Libraries were prepared by immunoSEQ multiplex PCR; TCRdb keeps only in-frame clonotypes and omits some of them. The repertoire holds hundreds of thousands of clones, with over 11% as singletons. Material for sequencing was naive CD4+ T cells from blood. These receptors were collected from a man aged 18 to 35 with type 1 diabetes.

J is TRBJ1-1 and V is TRBV13; perhaps TRBD1 as D (6 bases). This CDR3 comprises 15 residues. V was cut by 0 bases and J by 3 bases, with 11 bases left in between. Germline V gene lookup returns CDR1 PRHDT and CDR2 FYEKMQ (reference sequence). The CDR3 protein is CASSLGKGVDTEAFF. In DNA, the CDR3 is TGTGCCAGCAGCTTAGGCAAGGGGGTAGACACTGAAGCTTTCTTT.

This clone was seen a few times. The chain combines TRBV7-9 with TRBJ2-7; the D gene is possibly TRBD1 (6 bases). Germline V gene sequence: CDR1 SEHNR, CDR2 FQNEAQ (reference sequence). This CDR3 comprises 18 residues. The V end was cut by 5 bases, the J end by 3 bases, with 26 bases between. CDR3 bases: TGTGCCAGCAGCCCAGGGGTATTACTTAGAGGGAGAGGCTACGAGCAGTACTTC. Translating gives CASSPGVLLRGRGYEQYF.

This clone was seen more than once but under ten times. The genes are TRBV6-5 and TRBJ1-4; no clear D. Between the trimmed V and J ends, which lost 2 bases and 9 bases, there was a span of 10 bases. Germline V gene sequence: CDR1 MNHEY, CDR2 SVGAGI. The CDR3 contains 13 residues. The CDR3 DNA sequence: TGTGCCAGCAGTTACGGGCGGCAGCAAAAACTGTTTTTT. Its protein product is CASSYGRQQKLFF.

This clone was found a few times. The chain joins TRBV5-1 to TRBJ2-2; unclear D gene. The germline CDR1 and CDR2 sequences are SGHRS and YFSETQ. V was clipped by 3 bases and J by 2 bases, with 5 bases between them. This CDR3 is 13 amino acids long. CDR3 region: CASSSLNTGELFF. CDR3 in DNA: TGCGCCAGCAGCTCCTTAAACACCGGGGAGCTGTTTTTT.

V usage is TRBV25-1 and J usage is TRBJ1-2; D uncertain. In germline, CDR1 is MGHDK, CDR2 SYGVNS. The CDR3 is 10 residues long. V was trimmed by 3 bases and J by 8 bases, leaving 4 bases between them. DNA for the CDR3: TGTGCCAGCAGTGACTGGGGCTACACCTTC. This sequence encodes CASSDWGYTF.

The V gene is TRBV7-2, the J gene TRBJ2-1; 8 nucleotides align to TRBD2. J gave up 9 bases and V 4 bases, and 5 bases lay outside the gene matches. Looked up from germline, CDR1 is SGHTA and CDR2 is FQGNSA. This CDR3 region has 13 residues. DNA of the CDR3: TGTGCCAGCAGCTCGGTCCGGGAGGGTGAGCAGTTCTTC. It encodes CASSSVREGEQFF.

This clone occurred a few times. The rearrangement links TRBV13 to TRBJ2-7; D might be TRBD1 (7 bases). The ends were cut back, 1 base at V and 4 bases at J, with 11 bases in the middle. In germline, CDR1 is PRHDT, CDR2 FYEKMQ (reference sequence). There are 14 residues in the CDR3. CDR3 coding DNA: TGTGCCAGCAGCTTAGACAGGGGAGGTTACGAGCAGTACTTC. Translating it yields CASSLDRGGYEQYF.

The rearrangement links TRBV10-1 to TRBJ2-5; D unclear. This CDR3 comprises 13 residues. Trimming stripped 9 bases from V and 1 base from J, with 12 bases between. CDR1 is WNHNN and CDR2 is SYGVQD in the germline V gene (reference sequence). The CDR3 sequence is CASSGRLQETQYF. CDR3 nucleotide sequence: TGCGCCAGTTCTGGACGGCTCCAAGAGACCCAGTACTTC.

The rearrangement links TRBV13 to TRBJ1-3; D is unclear. V was shortened by 4 bases and J by 2 bases, with 18 bases between the two germline ends. Germline CDR1 and CDR2: PRHDT and FYEKMQ (reference sequence). The CDR3 has 17 residues. CDR3 bases: TGTGCCAGCAGCTCCCCCAGGCGGGCGGATCCTGGAAACACCATATATTTT. This codes for CASSSPRRADPGNTIYF.

This clone was counted a few times. The J gene is TRBJ1-6, the V gene TRBV14, with D tentatively TRBD1 (5 bases). From germline, CDR1 is SGHDN and CDR2 FVKESK. CDR3 length equals 17 residues. V was trimmed by 4 bases and J by 9 bases, leaving 22 bases between them. The chain's CDR3 is CASSLGGARGWFSPLHF. The CDR3 DNA reads TGTGCCAGCAGCCTCGGTGGGGCACGAGGTTGGTTTTCACCCCTCCACTTT. Complete variable domain (other parts from reference TRBV14 and TRBJ1-6): EAGVTQFPSHSVIEKGQTVTLRCDPISGHDNLYWYRRVMGKEIKFLLHFVKESKQDESGMPNNRFLAERTGGTYSTLKVQPAELEDSGVYFCASSLGGARGWFSPLHFGNGTRLTVT.